The rows below give T cell receptor beta chains drawn from one sample of a study of CD8 T cells in ankylosing spondylitis. TCRdb reprocessed the 5' RACE reads via MiXCR and lists one record per CDR3 protein. In the table there are some 130,000 distinct CDR3 sequences, 7.3% of which are singletons. The sequencing input was blood, either unsorted or a sorted T cell fraction (not recorded which). These receptors all stem from a female donor with ankylosing spondylitis or in good health (not recorded which). The CDR3 runs from the conserved cysteine through the conserved F or W. A D gene is named only where the DNA matches it firmly. A row's size may be missing; if present it is once, few, many or a size class.

j_call: TRBJ1-1
d_call: TRBD1
clone_size: .
v_call: TRBV3-1
cdr3_nt: TGTGCCTTCAGTTTATGGGGACAGGGAGGGTGGACGAACACTGAAGCTTTCTTT
cdr3_aa: CAFSLWGQGGWTNTEAFF

j_call: TRBJ1-5
d_call: TRBD1
clone_size: .
v_call: TRBV7-2
cdr3_nt: TGTGCCAGCAGCTTACTGGGACAGGGAGGCAATCAGCCCCAGCATTTT
cdr3_aa: CASSLLGQGGNQPQHF

j_call: TRBJ2-1
d_call: TRBD2
clone_size: many
v_call: TRBV5-1
cdr3_nt: TGCGCCAGCAGCTTGCTTTCTAGCGGGGGCGGGGATGAGCAGTTCTTC
cdr3_aa: CASSLLSSGGGDEQFF

j_call: TRBJ1-4
d_call: TRBD1
clone_size: many
v_call: TRBV5-6
cdr3_nt: TGTGCCAGCAGCGACCGTGGGACAGTTAATGAAAAACTGTTTTTT
cdr3_aa: CASSDRGTVNEKLFF

j_call: TRBJ1-5
d_call: .
clone_size: .
v_call: TRBV30
cdr3_nt: TGTGCCTGGGCCCAAACAGGTATGAGGGCTCAGCCCCAGCATTTT
cdr3_aa: CAWAQTGMRAQPQHF

j_call: TRBJ1-2
d_call: TRBD1
clone_size: many
v_call: TRBV20-1
cdr3_nt: TGCAGTGCTAGAGAGCCGGGACAGGGGGCTAAAGGCTACACCTTC
cdr3_aa: CSAREPGQGAKGYTF

j_call: TRBJ2-7
d_call: .
clone_size: many
v_call: TRBV15
cdr3_nt: TGTGCCACCAGCAGAGTAGTTAGCAGCTACGAGCAGTACTTC
cdr3_aa: CATSRVVSSYEQYF

j_call: TRBJ2-1
d_call: .
clone_size: many
v_call: TRBV27
cdr3_nt: TGTGCCAGCAGTCGCCCTCAGAGAAGCGATGAGCAGTTCTTC
cdr3_aa: CASSRPQRSDEQFF

j_call: TRBJ2-2
d_call: .
clone_size: few
v_call: TRBV11-3
cdr3_nt: TGTGCCAGCAGCCCGGTTGTAGGGGACACCGGGGAGCTGTTTTTT
cdr3_aa: CASSPVVGDTGELFF

j_call: TRBJ1-3
d_call: .
clone_size: many
v_call: TRBV10-3
cdr3_nt: TGTGCCACCAGGGACCTCCGCGGGTCCGGAAACACCATATATTTT
cdr3_aa: CATRDLRGSGNTIYF

j_call: TRBJ2-1
d_call: .
clone_size: .
v_call: TRBV5-4
cdr3_nt: TGTGCCAGCAGCCCGCCGGGGGTTTGGAATGAGCAGTTCTTC
cdr3_aa: CASSPPGVWNEQFF

j_call: TRBJ1-2
d_call: .
clone_size: .
v_call: TRBV10-2
cdr3_nt: TGCGCCAGCAGTTTTAGCCTGCGGTGGGGCTACACCTTC
cdr3_aa: CASSFSLRWGYTF

j_call: TRBJ2-7
d_call: .
clone_size: many
v_call: TRBV5-1
cdr3_nt: TGCGCCAGCAGCCGAGACAGGTTAAGCAGGGACTTC
cdr3_aa: CASSRDRLSRDF

j_call: TRBJ1-2
d_call: TRBD1
clone_size: many
v_call: TRBV5-1
cdr3_nt: TGCGCCAGCAGCTCCTGGACAGGGGACTATGGCTACACCTTC
cdr3_aa: CASSSWTGDYGYTF

j_call: TRBJ2-2
d_call: TRBD1
clone_size: many
v_call: TRBV7-7
cdr3_nt: TGTGCTAGCAGGGGACAGGGGGCGTCCGGGGAGCTGTTTTTT
cdr3_aa: CASRGQGASGELFF